Included here is one T cell receptor (beta chain) sequence, with context. What it binds is unknown. The source of the sample is a study of graft-versus-host responses after intestinal transplantation. About the study: Grafts that recipients had were multivisceral, liver-intestinal, or isolated intestinal transplants. All of the recipients had induction that used anti-thymocyte globulin, then tacrolimus and steroids for about 3 years. Notes on the study in general: Graft-donor T cell macrochimerism coincided with high graft-versus-host to host-versus-graft clonal ratios in allografts. The highest levels of circulating GvH clones went along with early declines in HvG clones after transplant.

Method: immunoSEQ multiplex PCR; TCRdb's copy keeps in-frame clones and lacks some. This table has some 90,000 clones, over 85% appearing once. Deletions cut 4 bases from V and 1 base from J, with 6 bases between. This CDR3 region has 13 residues. Germline V lookup: CDR1 MNHNS, CDR2 SASEGT. The starting material was unstimulated CD8+ T cells sorted from spleen or lymph node cells, obtained before intestinal transplant. The source is a human donor who received an intestinal transplant. The V gene is TRBV6-1, the J gene TRBJ2-3, with D hard to call. The CDR3 region has the DNA TGTGCCAGCAGTGTCCAGGGCACAGATACGCAGTATTTT. Translation: CASSVQGTDTQYF.